The 12 T cell receptor beta chains below come from one sample, sequenced in a study of shared clonotypes between healthy human individuals. TCRdb's copy holds only in-frame clones and misses some; the assay was immunoSEQ multiplex PCR. Here the sample spans about 1,900,000 clones, just under 95% being singletons. Naive CD8 cells lacked CD45RO, underwent positive selection for CCR7 and left out terminally differentiated effector memory CD45RA+ cells. The material sequenced was naive CD8+ T cells sorted from blood. The receptors were sampled from a man aged 18-30 years in good health.

The V call is TRBV29-1, the J call TRBJ2-1, with a tentative D call TRBD2 (6 bases). The CDR3 runs to 14 residues. Germline lookup yields CDR1 SQVTM and CDR2 ANQGSEA. V was clipped by 6 bases and J by 8 bases, with 20 bases between them. CDR3 amino acids: CSVGGMGGGDEQFF. Here the CDR3 DNA reads TGCAGCGTGGGCGGGATGGGTGGTGGTGATGAGCAGTTCTTC.

This clone is a singleton in its sample. The chain is built from TRBV19 and TRBJ1-5; possible D gene TRBD1, 5 bases. The CDR3 length is 14 residues. The V gene's germline CDR1 is LNHDA and CDR2 SQIVND (reference sequence). Trimming took 1 base from V and 5 from J, leaving 9 bases between them. CDR3 residues: CASSIGGVDQPQHF. CDR3 nucleotides: TGTGCCAGTAGTATAGGAGGGGTAGATCAGCCCCAGCATTTT.

This rearrangement joins TRBV29-1 to TRBJ2-7; perhaps D is TRBD1 or TRBD2 (5 bases each). This CDR3 is built from 12 residues. V was shortened by 4 bases and J by 6 bases, with 13 bases between the two germline ends. Germline assignment: CDR1 SQVTM and CDR2 ANQGSEA. CDR3 nucleotides: TGCAGCGTTGTGGGCAGGGAGTCCGAGCAGTACTTC. Translated: CSVVGRESEQYF.

The rearrangement uses TRBV6-1 and TRBJ1-2, with D unresolved. There are 16 residues in the CDR3. Trimming pared 4 bases from V and 2 bases from J, leaving 17 bases between. The germline V gene has CDR1 MNHNS and CDR2 SASEGT. CDR3 in amino acids: CASSALYTDLNYGYTF. The CDR3 bases are TGTGCCAGCAGTGCCCTTTACACAGACCTAAACTATGGCTACACCTTC.

The sample holds one count of this clone. The V and J genes are TRBV19 and TRBJ2-2; D gene ambiguous. Looked up from germline, CDR1 is LNHDA and CDR2 is SQIVND (reference sequence). V lost 1 base and J lost 4, with 10 bases in between. The CDR3 totals 15 residues. CDR3 nucleotides: TGTGCCAGTAGTATAGCTTCCACAAGCACCGGGGAGCTGTTTTTT. Translating gives CASSIASTSTGELFF.

This clone was found once. Additional DNA sequences in this sample encode the identical CDR3. This chain connects TRBV9 to TRBJ1-6, with D tentatively TRBD1 (6 bases). Germline lookup yields CDR1 SGDLS and CDR2 YYNGEE. The V end lost 3 bases, the J end lost 6 bases, and 10 bases lay between the germline ends. The CDR3 has 14 amino acids. The chain's CDR3 is CASSEGGGNSPLHF. The CDR3 DNA reads as TGTGCCAGCAGCGAGGGGGGTGGTAATTCACCCCTCCACTTT.

This clone was seen a single time. Possible read error: a much larger clone is one base away. The chain employs TRBV5-5 and TRBJ2-7; D uncertain. CDR1 and CDR2 (germline): SGHKS, YYEKEE (reference sequence). The CDR3 loop spans 11 amino acids. The V gene lost 2 bases and the J gene lost 4 bases, with 4 bases spanning the gap. The CDR3 nucleotides are TGTGCCAGCAGCTTCGGGTACGAGCAGTACTTC. This gives the protein CASSFGYEQYF.

This clone was observed once. The V call is TRBV10-2, the J call TRBJ2-1; 8 nucleotides align to TRBD1. The CDR3 has 16 residues. Germline loops: CDR1 WSHSY, CDR2 SAAADI. V was pared by 3 bases and J by 4 bases, with 8 bases of the junction left unmatched. The CDR3 is CASSESRGPIYNEQFF. The CDR3 nucleotides are TGCGCCAGCAGTGAATCCAGGGGGCCCATTTACAATGAGCAGTTCTTC.

This chain uses TRBV6-6 with TRBJ2-3, with unresolved D. Germline values: CDR1 MNHNY, CDR2 SVGAGI (reference sequence). This CDR3 has 16 amino acids. V was cut by 2 bases and J by 0 bases, with 12 bases left in between. The CDR3 sequence: CASSYGLYTSTDTQYF. In DNA form, the CDR3 reads TGTGCCAGCAGTTACGGTTTATATACTAGCACAGATACGCAGTATTTT.

A note on this clone: The sample has other DNA sequences that encode this CDR3 too. The rearrangement joins TRBV9 to TRBJ2-1; maybe TRBD2 (5 bases). Germline CDR1 reads SGDLS; CDR2 reads YYNGEE. The CDR3 extends over 15 amino acids. V lost 3 bases, J lost 0 bases, and 10 bases lay in between. The CDR3 loop reads CASSGSGSSYNEQFF. In DNA form, the CDR3 reads TGTGCCAGCAGCGGAAGCGGAAGCTCCTACAATGAGCAGTTCTTC.

This clone was observed once. This chain links TRBV4-3 with TRBJ2-1, with 9 nucleotides matching TRBD2. The length of the CDR3 is 19 residues. Germline V CDR1 and CDR2: LGHNA, YSLEER. The J segment lost 3 bases and the V segment lost 0 bases, leaving 12 bases of the junction unmatched. The CDR3: CASSQDWEREVPIYNEQFF. CDR3 coding DNA: TGCGCCAGCAGCCAAGATTGGGAGCGGGAGGTCCCAATCTACAATGAGCAGTTCTTC.

This clone has only one observation. J is TRBJ2-4 and V is TRBV6-1; 9 nucleotides line up with TRBD1. Germline CDR1 is MNHNS and CDR2 is SASEGT. V dropped 0 bases and J dropped 13; count of bases not matched to a gene: 19. CDR3 length: 18 residues. The CDR3 loop is CASSEALSHQLGQGLQYF. DNA of the CDR3: TGTGCCAGCAGTGAAGCGCTTTCTCACCAGTTGGGACAGGGACTGCAGTACTTC.